This T cell receptor (beta chain) was identified in a study of blood T cell repertoires in COVID-19. As for the study in general: From the United States, Italy and Spain came samples of acute and convalescent COVID-19. From T cells, B-cell-depleted T cells, or PBMCs came the material, which was cDNA or gDNA.

Per the original methods: Amplified reference gene primers provided the basis for estimating nucleated cell counts. Measured with immunoSEQ multiplex PCR; TCRdb has only the in-frame clones, and not every one. Clone size and V and J calls were adopted from that table, with D and trimming inferred from the DNA. Among 200,000 to 250,000 clones listed, 86% were seen once. This TCR derives from a man of 80 years or more with acute or convalescent COVID-19. The sequenced sample was peripheral blood.

CDR3 in DNA: TGTGCCAGCAGCTTGAATCCGGGTGAAAAACTGTTTTTT. Residues: CASSLNPGEKLFF. The J gene is TRBJ1-4, the V gene TRBV5-5; D gene unclear. The ends were cut back, 1 base at V and 7 bases at J, with 8 bases in the middle. CDR1 and CDR2 (germline): SGHKS, YYEKEE (reference sequence). This CDR3 has 13 amino acids.